This T cell receptor beta chain emerged from a study of shared clonotypes between healthy human individuals. The authors split each subset's genomic DNA evenly across several immunoSEQ plates. Libraries were prepared by immunoSEQ multiplex PCR; TCRdb keeps only in-frame clonotypes and omits some of them. The sample carries hundreds of thousands of clones, roughly 96% recorded once. The CDR3 spans 14 residues. Trimming left V 11 bases short and J 8 bases short, with 23 bases between. The germline V gene has CDR1 WNHNN and CDR2 SYGVQD (reference sequence). Naivety among CD8 cells was defined by CD45RO negativity and positive CCR7 selection, thereby excluding terminally differentiated effector memory CD45RA+ cells. There were no recent acute infections or vaccinations among the donors, who were healthy HIV-negative adults.

The sequenced material came from naive CD8+ T cells sorted from blood. The clonotype comes from a woman in her twenties or thirties in good health. This rearrangement joins TRBV10-1 to TRBJ2-3; the D gene could be TRBD1 or TRBD2 (5 bases each). The CDR3 sequence is CAGIGAVYQVTQYF. The CDR3 nucleotides are TGCGCCGGAATCGGGGCGGTGTATCAGGTTACGCAGTATTTT.